This section outlines one TCR beta chain sequence together with its context. Its specificity is unknown. The data were obtained in a study of T-cell memory formation after mild COVID-19. The wider study: Clusters of TCRs were largely donor specific.

General study points: CD4+ contracting clones lay mainly in CM and EM, CD8+ ones in EMRA. Balance between CD4 and CD8 was seen in clones contracting day 15 to 85, and a CD4+ lean was seen in later expanders. Researchers found some responding clones in pre-infection memory, a sign that cross-reactive memory joined.

TCRdb re-derived calls from the 5' RACE reads in MiXCR, one entry per CDR3 protein. This sample has around 62,000 distinct CDR3 sequences, with 28% found just once. The sequence was obtained from a young man who had mild COVID-19 (a few samples of this study predate the infection). Cell type and time point are not known. The sample taken for sequencing was PBMCs or a T cell subset sorted from them (not recorded which).

This CDR3 reads CASSFRGLAGLLQETQYF. The DNA for the CDR3 is TGTGCCAGCAGTTTTAGGGGACTAGCGGGGTTACTACAAGAGACCCAGTACTTC. This chain uses TRBV27 with TRBJ2-5; 13 bases line up with TRBD2. Per germline, CDR1 MNHEY and CDR2 SMNVEV (reference sequence). The CDR3 has 18 amino acids. J was trimmed by 2 bases and V by 3 bases; bases with no gene match: 9.